Included here is one TCR beta chain sequence, with context. The germline V gene has CDR1 MNHNS and CDR2 SASEGT. The CDR3 contains 15 residues. V dropped 2 bases and J dropped 0 bases, with 10 bases sitting between them. This record comes from a study of long-term antiretroviral therapy in people with HIV. At survey level, the immunoSEQ assay was run in its v3.0 version. Assay: immunoSEQ multiplex PCR; the TCRdb copy retains only in-frame clones and omits some. The sample lists approximately 34,000 clones, under 85% occurring once. Here the sequenced sample was unsorted PBMCs, taken 1 year after starting antiretroviral therapy. The sequence came from a man between 18 and 35 years old with HIV. The genes are TRBV6-1 and TRBJ1-1, with D uncertain. The CDR3 sequence: CASSEPPDMNTEAFF. CDR3 sequence (DNA): TGTGCCAGCAGTGAACCCCCAGACATGAACACTGAAGCTTTCTTT.